The 25 T cell receptor beta chains in this list originate from one sample, sequenced in a study of T cell changes during pregnancy in multiple sclerosis. Produced via immunoSEQ multiplex PCR; TCRdb's table is partial and in-frame only. The table has about 50,000 clones, roughly 95% seen once; the top ten hold around 0.34%. Source: CD4+ T cells from peripheral blood mononuclear cells, taken in the third trimester of pregnancy. These receptors were obtained from a female donor with multiple sclerosis, enrolled in a pregnancy study.

CDR3 coding DNA: TGTGCCAGCAGTTCCCGGACAGAGGTTCCCTACGAGCAGTACTTC. Amino acids: CASSSRTEVPYEQYF. The V gene is TRBV28, the J gene TRBJ2-7; the D gene is possibly TRBD1 (6 bases). CDR3 length: 15 residues. Germline V CDR1 and CDR2: MDHEN, SYDVKM. Trimming stripped 4 bases from V and 2 bases from J, with 15 bases between.

This chain joins TRBV7-9 and TRBJ2-7; D unresolved. This CDR3 is 12 amino acids long. V was cut by 6 bases and J by 6 bases, with 12 bases left in between. Germline values: CDR1 SEHNR, CDR2 FQNEAQ (reference sequence). CDR3 nucleotides: TGTGCCAGCAGGTCTGGTAGATCCGAGCAGTACTTC. Amino acid sequence: CASRSGRSEQYF.

The chain employs TRBV25-1 and TRBJ1-2; 8 nucleotides agree with TRBD1. This CDR3 region has 15 residues. The V gene's germline CDR1 is MGHDK and CDR2 SYGVNS. V dropped 5 bases and J dropped 6; count of bases not matched to a gene: 11. As DNA, the CDR3 is TGTGCCAGCAGTCCTGGGACAGGCAAATCTGATGGCTACACCTTC. Protein: CASSPGTGKSDGYTF.

This chain joins TRBV30 and TRBJ2-3; tentative D call: TRBD2 (6 bases). The germline V and J ends were trimmed by 0 bases and 4 bases, with 11 bases remaining between them. Germline loops: CDR1 GTSNPN, CDR2 SVGIG (reference sequence). The CDR3 runs 14 residues. The CDR3 protein is CAWSVGGEADTQYF. CDR3 sequence (DNA): TGTGCCTGGAGTGTTGGAGGGGAGGCAGATACGCAGTATTTT.

The CDR3 loop reads CASSIAGPGGGNPDTQYF. The CDR3 DNA sequence: TGTGCCAGTAGTATAGCCGGGCCCGGAGGTGGGAATCCAGATACGCAGTATTTT. This rearrangement joins TRBV19 to TRBJ2-3; the D gene is possibly TRBD2 (5 bases). Germline V lookup: CDR1 LNHDA, CDR2 SQIVND (reference sequence). Trimming took off 1 base at V and 4 bases at J, with 21 bases between the two ends. This CDR3 is built from 18 residues.

The chain links TRBV5-1 to TRBJ1-2; D not resolved. The V end lost 2 bases, the J end lost 4 bases, and 12 bases lay between the germline ends. CDR3 length: 14 residues. Germline assignment: CDR1 SGHRS and CDR2 YFSETQ. Written as DNA, the CDR3 is TGCGCCAGCAGCTTCGACGGGGTGGGCTATGGCTACACCTTC. As protein: CASSFDGVGYGYTF.

This sequence joins TRBV9 and TRBJ1-3; 8 positions match TRBD1. The germline V gene encodes CDR1 SGDLS and CDR2 YYNGEE. The CDR3 loop spans 17 amino acids. J gave up 4 bases and V 0 bases, and 9 bases lay outside the gene matches. The CDR3 nucleotides are TGTGCCAGCAGCGTAGCTACAGGGGGTACAACGGGAAACACCATATATTTT. The encoded protein is CASSVATGGTTGNTIYF.

The chain has TRBV7-9 and TRBJ2-7; 8 bases match TRBD2. The CDR3 consists of 16 residues. The germline gives CDR1 SEHNR, CDR2 FQNEAQ (reference sequence). The V and J ends lost 5 bases and 2 bases, in that order; junction bases with no gene match: 11. The CDR3 reads CASSPEKARGAYEQYF. In nucleotides, the CDR3 is TGTGCCAGCAGCCCGGAGAAGGCGCGGGGGGCCTACGAGCAGTACTTC.

The genes are TRBV7-9 and TRBJ2-7; 12 nucleotides match TRBD2. The J segment lost 0 bases and the V segment lost 3 bases, leaving 6 bases of the junction unmatched. This CDR3 comprises 17 residues. Germline V gives CDR1 SEHNR, CDR2 FQNEAQ (reference sequence). CDR3 loop: CASSFGLAGSISYEQYF. As DNA, the CDR3 is TGTGCCAGCAGCTTCGGACTAGCGGGGTCAATCTCCTACGAGCAGTACTTC.

The chain couples TRBV5-1 to TRBJ1-2; 8 bases match TRBD1. The CDR3 runs 15 residues. Germline V CDR1 and CDR2: SGHRS, YFSETQ. Germline trimming cut 0 bases from V and 6 bases from J; bases unmatched to any gene: 7. The CDR3: CASSLATGGIHGYTF. CDR3 in DNA: TGCGCCAGCAGCTTGGCTACAGGGGGGATCCATGGCTACACCTTC.

V and J are TRBV18 and TRBJ2-2; 12 bases are a match to TRBD2. This CDR3 comprises 17 residues. Unmatched junction bases numbered 4, after V lost 0 bases and J lost 5 bases. Germline V gene lookup returns CDR1 KGHSH and CDR2 LQKENI. CDR3 bases: TGTGCCAGCTCACCACCCGGCGGGACTAGCGGGACCGGGGAGCTGTTTTTT. Translating it yields CASSPPGGTSGTGELFF.

The J gene is TRBJ1-2, the V gene TRBV7-3; no reliable D call. The CDR3 spans 13 residues. CDR1 and CDR2 from the germline V gene are SGHTA and FQGTGA. V lost 2 bases, J lost 6 bases, and 10 bases lay in between. CDR3 DNA sequence: TGTGCCAGCAGCTTAGGAGGATTCGATGGCTACACCTTC. It encodes CASSLGGFDGYTF.

The rearrangement links TRBV7-2 to TRBJ1-2; no firm D call. V was pared by 4 bases and J by 3 bases, with 15 bases between. Germline-derived CDR1 and CDR2 are SGHTA and FQGNSA. CDR3 length: 15 residues. The CDR3 nucleotides read TGTGCCAGCAGCTCGGGTCCGGGAGAGGACTATGGCTACACCTTC. Translated: CASSSGPGEDYGYTF.

The V call is TRBV5-5, the J call TRBJ2-5, with D possibly TRBD1 on 6 matching bases. The V end was cut by 6 bases, the J end by 0 bases, with 24 bases between. Germline CDR1 SGHKS, CDR2 YYEKEE (reference sequence). The CDR3 runs to 18 residues. The CDR3 sequence: CASNRDPTIPKYQETQYF. The CDR3 DNA reads TGTGCCAGCAACAGGGACCCGACAATCCCAAAGTACCAAGAGACCCAGTACTTC.

The chain carries TRBV7-8 and TRBJ1-2; D may be TRBD1 (5 bases). The CDR3 covers 16 residues. The V gene's germline CDR1 is SGHVS and CDR2 FQNEAQ. V was cut by 0 bases and J by 2 bases, with 13 bases left in between. Written as DNA, the CDR3 is TGTGCCAGCAGCTTAGCCGCCAGGGATAAAAACTATGGCTACACCTTC. It specifies CASSLAARDKNYGYTF. Combining the CDR3 with reference TRBV7-8 and TRBJ1-2 gives the whole variable domain GAGVSQSPRYKVAKRGQDVALRCDPISGHVSLFWYQQALGQGPEFLTYFQNEAQLDKSGLPSDRFFAERPEGSVSTLKIQRTQQEDSAVYLCASSLAARDKNYGYTFGSGTRLTVV.

The chain links TRBV9 to TRBJ1-1, with 9 bases lining up with TRBD1. Per germline, CDR1 SGDLS and CDR2 YYNGEE. The CDR3 consists of 18 residues. J gave up 3 bases and V 0 bases, and 12 bases lay outside the gene matches. CDR3 sequence: CASSVGVRGTGTDTEAFF. CDR3 coding DNA: TGTGCCAGCAGCGTAGGTGTGAGGGGGACAGGGACGGACACTGAAGCTTTCTTT.

This chain links TRBV9 with TRBJ2-5; 11 bases agree with TRBD1. The V gene's germline CDR1 is SGDLS and CDR2 YYNGEE. Trimming took 4 bases from V and 5 from J; bases not matched to a gene: 4. The CDR3 covers 14 residues. The CDR3 here is CASSKDRGRETQYF. The CDR3 coding sequence is TGTGCCAGCAGCAAGGACAGGGGGCGGGAGACCCAGTACTTC.

The genes are TRBV7-8 and TRBJ2-7; 8 bases are shared with TRBD2. The ends lost 8 bases at V and 0 bases at J; junction bases unmatched: 15. Germline CDR1 reads SGHVS; CDR2 reads FQNEAQ. This CDR3 has 17 residues. The CDR3 DNA is TGTGCCAGCTCCACACCCATCGGGGGGGGAAACTCCTACGAGCAGTACTTC. As protein: CASSTPIGGGNSYEQYF. Full variable domain (outside the CDR3, taken from reference TRBV7-8 and TRBJ2-7): GAGVSQSPRYKVAKRGQDVALRCDPISGHVSLFWYQQALGQGPEFLTYFQNEAQLDKSGLPSDRFFAERPEGSVSTLKIQRTQQEDSAVYLCASSTPIGGGNSYEQYFGPGTRLTVT.

This chain uses TRBV9 with TRBJ2-1; 7 bases fit TRBD2. J gave up 5 bases and V 0 bases, and 2 bases lay outside the gene matches. Germline V gene data show CDR1 as SGDLS and CDR2 as YYNGEE. The CDR3 totals 14 residues. The DNA of the CDR3 is TGTGCCAGCAGCGTAGGGCTAGCGGACAATGAGCAGTTCTTC. It is translated as CASSVGLADNEQFF. Complete variable domain (other parts from reference TRBV9 and TRBJ2-1): DSGVTQTPKHLITATGQRVTLRCSPRSGDLSVYWYQQSLDQGLQFLIQYYNGEERAKGNILERFSAQQFPDLHSELNLSSLELGDSALYFCASSVGLADNEQFFGPGTRLTVL.

This chain joins TRBV28 and TRBJ1-1; D is ambiguous. The CDR3 is made up of 11 amino acids. Germline lookup yields CDR1 MDHEN and CDR2 SYDVKM. V lost 5 bases and J lost 1, with 2 bases in between. The CDR3 protein is CASSRNTEAFF. The CDR3, as DNA: TGTGCCAGCAGTCGGAACACTGAAGCTTTCTTT.

The chain uses TRBV4-1 and TRBJ1-4; D uncertain. Germline V gene sequence: CDR1 MGHRA, CDR2 YSYEKL. Trimming took off 0 bases at V and 12 bases at J, with 11 bases between the two ends. The CDR3 has 13 residues. CDR3 region: CASSQEFQTELFF. In nucleotides, the CDR3 is TGCGCCAGCAGCCAAGAATTTCAGACTGAACTGTTTTTT.

The chain carries TRBV10-3 and TRBJ2-1; 7 nucleotides match TRBD2. From germline, CDR1 is ENHRY and CDR2 SYGVKD. The length of the CDR3 is 13 residues. Trimming took 4 bases from V and 8 from J; bases not matched to a gene: 5. Written as DNA, the CDR3 is TGTGCCATCAGTGGGACTAGTCAGGATGAGCAGTTCTTC. Encoded protein: CAISGTSQDEQFF.

The rearrangement uses TRBV6-5 and TRBJ2-7; no firm D call. This CDR3 has 13 residues. Trimming shortened V by 0 bases and J by 1 base, and 4 bases separated the two germline ends. CDR1 is MNHEY, CDR2 SVGAGI, per germline. The CDR3 DNA reads as TGTGCCAGCAGTTACTCGTCTTCCTACGAGCAGTACTTC. This gives the protein CASSYSSSYEQYF.

This sequence joins TRBV28 and TRBJ2-7; 8 positions match TRBD1. Germline V gives CDR1 MDHEN, CDR2 SYDVKM. CDR3 length: 16 residues. The V and J ends lost 4 bases and 3 bases, in that order; junction bases with no gene match: 11. The CDR3 loop is CASSSPAGQGSYEQYF. CDR3 DNA: TGTGCCAGCAGTTCCCCAGCAGGACAGGGAAGCTACGAGCAGTACTTC.

This clone was observed once. The J gene is TRBJ2-1, the V gene TRBV2, with 8 nucleotides matching TRBD1. The V gene's germline CDR1 is SNHLY and CDR2 FYNNEI. V lost 7 bases, J lost 4 bases, and 3 bases stayed unmatched. This CDR3 region has 13 residues. The CDR3 protein is CASNRGVYNEQFF. The DNA of the CDR3 is TGTGCCAGCAACAGGGGGGTATACAATGAGCAGTTCTTC.